The subject of this entry is one T cell receptor beta chain. This entry belongs to a study of shared clonotypes between healthy human individuals. V was trimmed by 4 bases and J by 7 bases, leaving 15 bases between them. This CDR3 spans 14 amino acids. CDR1 and CDR2 (germline): SGHRS, YFSETQ. Generated by immunoSEQ multiplex PCR, the TCRdb table keeps only in-frame clones and is missing some. The table records fewer than 500,000 clones, around 79% of them present only once. Sequenced input: PBMCs. The sequence derives from a woman in her 40s in good health. Some clones in this sample may be carry-over from other donors' samples. V is TRBV5-1 and J is TRBJ1-5; D is possibly TRBD1 (5 bases). CDR3: CASSPQGSAQPQHF. CDR3 nucleotide sequence: TGCGCCAGCAGCCCCCAGGGTTCGGCACAGCCCCAGCATTTT.